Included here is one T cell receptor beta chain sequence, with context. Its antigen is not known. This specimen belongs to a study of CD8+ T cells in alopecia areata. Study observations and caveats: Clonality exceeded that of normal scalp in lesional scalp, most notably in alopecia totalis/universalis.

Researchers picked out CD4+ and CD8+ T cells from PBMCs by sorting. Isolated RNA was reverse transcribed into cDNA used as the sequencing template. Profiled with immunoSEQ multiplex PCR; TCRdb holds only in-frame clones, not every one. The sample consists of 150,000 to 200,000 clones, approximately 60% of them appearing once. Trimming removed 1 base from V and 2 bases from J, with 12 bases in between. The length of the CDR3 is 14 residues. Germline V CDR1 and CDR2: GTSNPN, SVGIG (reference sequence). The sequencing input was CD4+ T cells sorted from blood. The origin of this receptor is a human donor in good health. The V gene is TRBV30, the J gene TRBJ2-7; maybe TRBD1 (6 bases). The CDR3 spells CAWSEMTGPYEQYF. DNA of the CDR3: TGTGCCTGGAGTGAGATGACAGGACCCTACGAGCAGTACTTC.